This T cell receptor (beta chain) was found in a study of blood T cell repertoires in COVID-19. V was clipped by 4 bases and J by 1 base; unmatched bases: 7. The CDR3 is 16 amino acids. Germline V lookup: CDR1 WNHNN, CDR2 SYGVQD (reference sequence). Libraries were prepared by immunoSEQ multiplex PCR; TCRdb keeps only in-frame clonotypes and omits some of them. The sample lists over 85,000 clones, almost 90% occurring once. Sequencing was carried out using peripheral blood. The TCR was taken from an older woman with acute or convalescent COVID-19. The chain combines TRBV10-1 with TRBJ1-5, with 7 bases aligning to TRBD1. CDR3 loop: CASSVQGGESNQPQHF. In DNA form, the CDR3 reads TGCGCCAGCAGTGTTCAGGGGGGCGAAAGCAATCAGCCCCAGCATTTT.